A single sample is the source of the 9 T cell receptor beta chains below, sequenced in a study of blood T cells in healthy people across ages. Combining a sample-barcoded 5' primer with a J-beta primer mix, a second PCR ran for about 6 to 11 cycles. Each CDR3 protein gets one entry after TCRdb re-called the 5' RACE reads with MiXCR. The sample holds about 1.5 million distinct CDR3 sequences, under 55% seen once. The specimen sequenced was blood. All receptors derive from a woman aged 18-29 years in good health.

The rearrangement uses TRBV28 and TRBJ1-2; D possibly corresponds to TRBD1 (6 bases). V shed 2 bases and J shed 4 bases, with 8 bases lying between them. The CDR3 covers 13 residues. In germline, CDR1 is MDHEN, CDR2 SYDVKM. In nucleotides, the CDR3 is TGTGCCAGCAGTTTAACACAGGGCTATGGCTACACCTTC. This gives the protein CASSLTQGYGYTF.

CDR3 sequence (DNA): TGTGCCAGCAGTTACTCGTCGACAGACAATCAGCCCCAGCATTTT. Protein: CASSYSSTDNQPQHF. The rearrangement joins TRBV6-6 to TRBJ1-5; weak D call: TRBD1 (5 bases). The length of the CDR3 is 15 residues. V shed 0 bases and J shed 3 bases, with 9 bases lying between them. CDR1 and CDR2 from the germline V gene are MNHNY and SVGAGI (reference sequence).

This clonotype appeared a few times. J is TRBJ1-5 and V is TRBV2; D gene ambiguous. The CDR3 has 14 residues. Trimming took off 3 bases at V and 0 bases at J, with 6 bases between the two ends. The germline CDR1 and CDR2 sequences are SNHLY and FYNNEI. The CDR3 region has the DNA TGTGCCAGCAGTGACTGGTTTAGCAATCAGCCCCAGCATTTT. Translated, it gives CASSDWFSNQPQHF. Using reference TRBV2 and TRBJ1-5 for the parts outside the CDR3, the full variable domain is EPEVTQTPSHQVTQMGQEVILRCVPISNHLYFYWYRQILGQKVEFLVSFYNNEISEKSEIFDDQFSVERPDGSNFTLKIRSTKLEDSAMYFCASSDWFSNQPQHFGDGTRLSIL.

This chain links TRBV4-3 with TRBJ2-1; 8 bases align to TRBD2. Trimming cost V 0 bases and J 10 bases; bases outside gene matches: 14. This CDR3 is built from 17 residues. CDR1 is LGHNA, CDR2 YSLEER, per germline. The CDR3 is CASSQDQWTSYSYEQFF. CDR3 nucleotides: TGCGCCAGCAGCCAAGATCAATGGACTAGCTATTCCTACGAGCAGTTCTTC.

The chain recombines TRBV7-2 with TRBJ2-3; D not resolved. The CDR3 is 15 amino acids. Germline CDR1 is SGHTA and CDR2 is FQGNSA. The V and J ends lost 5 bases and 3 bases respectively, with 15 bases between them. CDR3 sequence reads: CASSVFLGGTDTQYF. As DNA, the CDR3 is TGTGCCAGCAGCGTTTTCCTAGGTGGTACAGATACGCAGTATTTT.

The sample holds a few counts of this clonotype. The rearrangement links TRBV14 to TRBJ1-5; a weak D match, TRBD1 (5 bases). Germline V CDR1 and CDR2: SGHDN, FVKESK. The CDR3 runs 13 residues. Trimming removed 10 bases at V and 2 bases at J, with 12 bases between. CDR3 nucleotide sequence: TGTGCCAACGAACAGGAGGGCAATCAGCCCCAGCATTTT. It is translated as CANEQEGNQPQHF.

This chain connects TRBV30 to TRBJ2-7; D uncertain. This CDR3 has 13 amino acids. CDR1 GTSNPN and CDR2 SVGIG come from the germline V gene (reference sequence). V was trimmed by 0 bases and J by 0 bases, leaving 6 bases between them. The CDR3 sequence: CAWSVPGSYEQYF. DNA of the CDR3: TGTGCCTGGAGTGTACCTGGCTCCTACGAGCAGTACTTC.

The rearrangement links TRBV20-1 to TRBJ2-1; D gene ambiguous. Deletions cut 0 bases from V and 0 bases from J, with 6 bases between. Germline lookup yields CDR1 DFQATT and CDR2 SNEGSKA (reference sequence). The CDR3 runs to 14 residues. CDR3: CSAREGPSYNEQFF. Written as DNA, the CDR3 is TGCAGTGCTAGAGAGGGTCCCTCCTACAATGAGCAGTTCTTC.

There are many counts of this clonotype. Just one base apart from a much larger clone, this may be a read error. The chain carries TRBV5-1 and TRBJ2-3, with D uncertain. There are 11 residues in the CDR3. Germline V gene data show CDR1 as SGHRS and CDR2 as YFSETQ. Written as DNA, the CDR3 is TGTGCCAGCACCCTCACAGATACGCAGTATTTT. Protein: CASTLTDTQYF.